A single TCR beta chain is shown here with its context. Its specificity is not known. Since all of the isolated RNA was reverse transcribed, expressed TCRB transcripts were what got sequenced. Clones were read by immunoSEQ multiplex PCR, and TCRdb kept only the in-frame ones, dropping some. There are 110,000 to 150,000 clones in the sample; around a tenth occur only once, and 0.68% lies in the top ten. V gave up 4 bases and J gave up 10 bases, with 15 bases separating them. This CDR3 contains 14 residues. The germline gives CDR1 SGHRS, CDR2 YFSETQ. The sample belongs to a study of beta chain features in type 1 diabetes. General observations from the study: A pattern of fewer insertions and more deletions at VDJ junctions was seen in type 1 diabetes patients.

The clonotype was recovered from a man between 18 and 29 years old in good health. Sequences were obtained from central memory CD4+ T cells from blood. The J gene is TRBJ1-6, the V gene TRBV5-1; D possibly corresponds to TRBD1 (5 bases). The CDR3 loop reads CASSRGQGESPLHF. CDR3 bases: TGCGCCAGCAGCCGCGGCCAGGGTGAATCACCCCTCCACTTT.